The entry that follows covers one T cell receptor beta chain sequence. The method was immunoSEQ multiplex PCR; TCRdb's version includes in-frame clones alone and lacks a portion of them. The sample has about 390,000 clones; approximately 87% are singletons. The record originates from a study of blood T cell repertoires in COVID-19. The trim removed 4 bases at V and 5 bases at J, leaving 5 bases unmatched. Germline CDR1 MGHRA, CDR2 YSYEKL. The CDR3 is 14 amino acids. Material for sequencing was PBMCs or T cells enriched from blood (not recorded which). The receptor's source is a woman aged 45-59 years who had recovered from COVID-19. The chain combines TRBV4-1 with TRBJ2-5; 9 bases are shared with TRBD2. CDR3 protein: CASSPLAGEETQYF. The CDR3 bases are TGCGCCAGCAGCCCGTTAGCGGGGGAGGAGACCCAGTACTTC.